A single TCR beta chain is shown here with its context. These data come from a study of T-cell memory formation after mild COVID-19. Germline loops: CDR1 MGHRA, CDR2 YSYEKL. J lost 9 bases, V lost 2 bases, and 7 bases had no gene match. CDR3 length: 15 amino acids. Using its own MiXCR run on the 5' RACE reads, TCRdb lists one record per CDR3 protein. The sample has 130,000 to 150,000 distinct CDR3 sequences; approximately 5.7% are singletons. This receptor was taken from an adult woman who had mild COVID-19 (a few samples of this study predate the infection). Cell type and time point are not known. Sequencing used PBMCs or a T cell subset sorted from them (not recorded which). The rearrangement links TRBV4-1 to TRBJ2-2; TRBD1 aligns across 9 bases. The CDR3 is CASSQRRDRERELFF. CDR3 sequence (DNA): TGCGCCAGCAGCCAACGCCGGGACAGGGAGAGGGAGCTGTTTTTT.